This T cell receptor beta chain came from a study of blood T cell repertoires in COVID-19. Original methodology: Cell counts per sample came from amplifying reference gene primers. Repertoires were generated with immunoSEQ multiplex PCR, while TCRdb's copy carries only in-frame clones and drops some. D and trimming were read from the DNA, whereas the V and J calls and clone size are those reported in that table. The table lists over 300,000 clones, roughly 90% of them singletons. This CDR3 has 17 residues. CDR1 is LNHDA and CDR2 is SQIVND in the germline V gene (reference sequence). With 5 bases removed from V and 0 bases from J, the gap between germline ends came to 14 bases.

Sequenced material: peripheral blood. The V and J genes are TRBV19 and TRBJ2-6; tentative D call: TRBD2 (6 bases). This clonotype was obtained from a man aged 18 to 35 who had recovered from COVID-19. CDR3 sequence reads: CASSPRSGFSGANVLTF. The CDR3 DNA sequence: TGTGCCAGTAGTCCGAGGAGCGGGTTCTCTGGGGCCAACGTCCTGACTTTC.